This T cell receptor (beta chain) comes out of a study of CD8+CD57+ T cells in acquired aplastic anemia. Study overall: Sorted CD4+ and CD8+ cells gave an average of around 3.3 ug of DNA.

Individuals selected for sequencing had exhibited CD8+CD57+ cell expansion on flow cytometry. At least ten counts were recorded for this clonotype. Germline CDR1 reads LNHNV; CDR2 reads YYDKDF (reference sequence). The CDR3 is 15 amino acids. Losses at the gene ends were 5 bases for V and 8 bases for J; bases not matched to a gene: 9. It was genomic DNA that served as the template for profiling TCR beta VDJ and CDR3. Each CDR3 protein gets one entry after TCRdb re-called the reads with MiXCR. The repertoire has 200,000 or so distinct CDR3 sequences, 48% of them found once; the top ten carry around a tenth.

The J gene is TRBJ2-1, the V gene TRBV15; TRBD2 matches at 10 bases. The source is a human donor with aplastic anemia. The source material was sorted CD4+, CD8+, or CD8+CD57+ T cells (not recorded which) from PBMCs. The CDR3 bases are TGTGCCACCAGCCTTAGGGGACTAGCGATTCATGAGCAGTTCTTC. Translating it yields CATSLRGLAIHEQFF.